This record concerns one T cell receptor (beta chain) sequence. Its target is not known. The source of the sample is a study of blood T cells in healthy people across ages. Regarding the study as a whole: PBMC samples, being unsorted, prevented any conclusive comparison of naive and antigen-experienced cells.

A J-beta primer mix and a sample-barcoded 5' primer were used in a second PCR of roughly 6 to 11 cycles. MiXCR, run by TCRdb on the 5' RACE reads, gives a single entry per CDR3 protein. The top ten clones hold over 9% of a sample with about 1.6 million distinct CDR3 sequences, roughly 32% of them seen once. The sequence was obtained from a woman aged 25 to 45 in good health. Sequenced material: blood.

The CDR3 is CASSPVFPYEQYF. The CDR3 DNA reads TGTGCCAGCTCACCGGTATTTCCCTACGAGCAGTACTTC. The V and J genes are TRBV18 and TRBJ2-7, with unresolved D. The CDR3 length is 13 residues. Trimming cost V 3 bases and J 2 bases, with 8 bases left between them. Germline V gene sequence: CDR1 KGHSH, CDR2 LQKENI.